This record concerns one TCR beta chain sequence. What it binds is unknown. The data were obtained in a study of CD8 T cells in Susac syndrome. General observations from the study: As the study acknowledged, the number of individuals who were part of its TCR sequencing and HLA analysis was relatively small.

The authors sequenced TCR beta from blood CD8+ and CD4+ T cells. RNA in amounts of about 0.5 to 1 ug was reverse transcribed with random hexamers. By means of immunoSEQ multiplex PCR, TCR beta CDR3 spanning 54 Vbeta and 13 Jbeta underwent amplification. TCRdb analysed the immunoSEQ multiplex PCR reads with MiXCR anew, one entry per CDR3 protein. The sample includes about 200,000 distinct CDR3 sequences, over 90% seen only once; the top ten take just over 0.08%. What was sequenced was CD4+ T cells from PBMCs. The TCR comes from a human donor with multiple sclerosis.

The CDR3 loop is CSVIVQGPDTQYF. CDR3 bases: TGCAGCGTTATTGTGCAGGGACCAGATACGCAGTATTTT. The gene calls are TRBV29-1 and TRBJ2-3; perhaps D is TRBD1 or TRBD2 (5 bases each). The CDR3 sequence is 13 residues long. Germline V gene lookup returns CDR1 SQVTM and CDR2 ANQGSEA. V lost 5 bases, J lost 4 bases, and 13 bases lay in between.